A selection of T cell receptor beta chains follows, all from one sample in a study of T cell repertoires in cytomegalovirus infection. No antigen is known for these receptors. Using its own MiXCR run on the reads, TCRdb lists one record per CDR3 protein. Of 550,000 to 850,000 distinct CDR3 sequences listed, approximately 33% are singletons. The sequencing used cultured PBMCs, collected from culture after CMV antigen stimulation. These receptors were taken from a human donor in good health (CMV status not recorded). Some clones in this sample may be carry-over from other donors' samples. Each CDR3 is given without its conserved first and last residue. The D gene is left open where the match is weak.

d_gene	v_gene	j_gene	CDR3aa
TRBD2	TRBV15	TRBJ2-1	ATSRELAGNSYNEQF
-	TRBV4-2	TRBJ1-4	ASSQVKEGNEKLF
TRBD2	TRBV5-1	TRBJ2-1	ASSSGLAGYYNEQF
TRBD1	TRBV7-6	TRBJ1-4	ASSRHRDRGEKLF
TRBD1	TRBV11-2	TRBJ2-3	ASSPRTGQGGDTQY
-	TRBV6-2/TRBV6-3	TRBJ2-1	ASSRGLQNNEQF
-	TRBV19	TRBJ2-1	ASSINRFNEQF
TRBD1	TRBV20-1	TRBJ2-7	SARGDRETWEQY
-	TRBV7-2	TRBJ2-2	ASSHWTALNTGELF
-	TRBV7-2	TRBJ2-7	ASSSESGEQY
-	TRBV7-2	TRBJ2-3	ASTRDTSTDTQY
-	TRBV7-2	TRBJ1-5	ASSILGAALEFQH
TRBD2	TRBV5-4	TRBJ2-1	ASSISGGLAGGRQF
-	TRBV6-2/TRBV6-3	TRBJ2-3	ASSPTLGANQVDTQY
-	TRBV18	TRBJ1-4	ASSPGDALNEKLF
-	TRBV20-1	TRBJ1-4	SASMGYGFGRGRPDEKLF
-	TRBV12-3/TRBV12-4	TRBJ1-2	ASSLMGNYGYT
TRBD1	TRBV5-4	TRBJ1-1	ASSLRGRDTEAF
-	TRBV7-2	TRBJ2-2	ASSFLRGGGELF
-	TRBV7-4	TRBJ1-5	ASSLARETNNQPQH
-	TRBV2	TRBJ1-1	ASSPERVGDTEAF
-	TRBV6-1	TRBJ2-7	ASSEAGDTYEQY
-	TRBV4-3	TRBJ2-5	ASSQGRAGETQY
-	TRBV6-2/TRBV6-3	TRBJ2-1	ASSSSRGGLFPDEQF
-	TRBV29-1	TRBJ2-3	SVQRADTQY
TRBD1	TRBV19	TRBJ2-7	ASSTLPGTGGNEQY
-	TRBV7-6	TRBJ2-5	ASSLAPGPAGGETQY
-	TRBV7-8	TRBJ2-2	ASTKGSGELF
TRBD1	TRBV4-1	TRBJ1-4	ASSRQGATNEKLF
-	TRBV11-2	TRBJ1-1	ASSGSPMNTEAF
-	TRBV6-1	TRBJ2-6	ASSEGTSGANVLT
-	TRBV7-2	TRBJ1-3	ASSLNAGALSSGNTIY
TRBD2	TRBV6-2/TRBV6-3	TRBJ2-7	ATAGLAGASSYEQY
TRBD1	TRBV20-1	TRBJ1-4	SARDRRTGKTGGLF